The T cell receptor beta chain under discussion was sequenced for a study of identical twins. The study, taken as a whole, reports: Models underestimated TCR alpha sharing (out-of-frame) in monozygotic twins. Weaker excess sharing between twins was seen in beta out-of-frame sequences.

Details on this clonotype: Its antigen is currently unknown.

Germline V gives CDR1 SEHNR, CDR2 FQNEAQ (reference sequence). The CDR3 extends over 15 amino acids. Trimming took 6 bases from V and 2 from J, leaving 14 bases between them. TCRdb ran MiXCR on the 5' RACE reads and lists one entry per CDR3 protein. The profile shows 400,000 to 600,000 distinct CDR3 sequences, around 24% of them singletons. The same sample was also studied in work on yellow fever vaccine responses in identical twins.

Sequencing was carried out using CD4+ T cells sorted from blood. The J gene is TRBJ2-1, the V gene TRBV7-9; D unresolved. The origin of this receptor is a woman under 30 in good health. The CDR3 DNA reads TGTGCCAGCAGGATGGGTGGAATTCCCTACAATGAGCAGTTCTTC. This sequence encodes CASRMGGIPYNEQFF. The whole variable domain, remainder taken from reference TRBV7-9 and TRBJ2-1, is DTGVSQNPRHKITKRGQNVTFRCDPISEHNRLYWYRQTLGQGPEFLTYFQNEAQLEKSRLLSDRFSAERPKGSFSTLEIQRTEQGDSAMYLCASRMGGIPYNEQFFGPGTRLTVL.